The rows below give T cell receptor beta chains drawn from one sample of a study of blood T cell repertoires in COVID-19. Method: immunoSEQ multiplex PCR; TCRdb's copy keeps in-frame clones and lacks some. The repertoire holds around 250,000 clones, with about 82% as singletons. Material: PBMCs or T cells enriched from blood (not recorded which). All receptors come from a woman in her forties or fifties with acute COVID-19. Both conserved end residues are part of each CDR3. A D gene is named only where the DNA matches it firmly. For some rows the clone size is stated as once, few or many, or as a class when expanded; others skip it.

d_call j_call v_call clone_size cdr3_length cdr3_aa cdr3_nt
TRBD1 TRBJ1-6 TRBV15 once 13 CASQTGPNSPLHF TGTGCCTCCCAGACAGGGCCGAATTCACCCCTCCACTTT
- TRBJ1-2 TRBV7-9 - 12 CASSTENYGYTF TGTGCCAGCAGCACAGAGAACTATGGCTACACCTTC
TRBD1 TRBJ1-2 TRBV19 - 17 CASSISPDRGLWYGYTF TGTGCCAGTAGTATAAGCCCTGACAGGGGGCTTTGGTATGGCTACACCTTC
TRBD2 TRBJ2-7 TRBV11-2 - 15 CASSPLRAGDYEQYF TGTGCCAGCAGCCCCCTGAGAGCGGGGGACTACGAGCAGTACTTC
TRBD1 TRBJ2-7 TRBV5-1 once 14 CASSLSGQGGEQYF TGCGCCAGCAGCTTGTCGGGACAGGGAGGCGAGCAGTACTTC
- TRBJ2-3 TRBV7-3 once 12 CASSAGGDTQYF TGTGCCAGCAGCGCCGGTGGAGATACGCAGTATTTT
TRBD1 TRBJ2-7 TRBV4-1 medium-sized 15 CASSQLTTGSYEQYF TGCGCCAGCAGCCAACTTACGACAGGGTCCTACGAGCAGTACTTC
- TRBJ1-1 TRBV30 - 13 CAWSVLLGTEAFF TGTGCCTGGAGTGTACTTCTAGGCACTGAAGCTTTCTTT
- TRBJ1-5 TRBV12-5 once 12 CASGFENQPQHF TGTGCTAGTGGTTTTGAGAATCAGCCCCAGCATTTT
TRBD1 TRBJ2-1 TRBV11-1 - 12 CASSLQGYEQFF TGTGCCAGCAGCCTACAGGGGTATGAGCAGTTCTTC
- TRBJ1-1 TRBV28 - 14 CASSIGGTGTEAFF TGTGCCAGCAGTATAGGGGGTACGGGGACTGAAGCTTTCTTT
- TRBJ1-2 TRBV12-3/TRBV12-4 few 12 CASSLASYGYTF TGTGCCAGCAGTTTAGCGTCTTATGGCTACACCTTC
- TRBJ1-1 TRBV16 - 15 CASSQDSRGDTEAFF TGTGCCAGCAGCCAAGATTCCCGGGGAGACACTGAGGCTTTCTTT
TRBD1 TRBJ1-2 TRBV30 - 19 CAWSSKRHQQGNSDYGYTF TGTGCCTGGAGTTCTAAGCGACATCAACAGGGGAATTCAGACTATGGCTACACCTTC
TRBD1 TRBJ1-3 TRBV19 - 14 CASRSGGSGNTIYF TGTGCCAGTAGATCAGGGGGCTCTGGAAACACCATATATTTT
- TRBJ2-7 TRBV5-1 - 13 CASSSLGLDEQYF TGCGCCAGCAGCTCCCTCGGACTCGACGAGCAGTACTTC
- TRBJ1-4 TRBV19 - 15 CASSTEGRRNEKLFF TGTGCCAGTAGTACGGAGGGCAGACGTAATGAAAAACTGTTTTTT
TRBD1 TRBJ2-7 TRBV30 - 15 CAWSGPGTVVYEQYF TGTGCCTGGAGTGGACCCGGGACAGTCGTTTACGAGCAGTACTTC
TRBD1 TRBJ1-3 TRBV19 - 16 CASSPGQELIGNTIYF TGTGCCAGTAGCCCGGGACAGGAACTTATCGGAAACACCATATATTTT
TRBD1 TRBJ1-2 TRBV12-3/TRBV12-4 - 12 CASINRGLGYTF TGTGCCAGCATCAACAGGGGGCTTGGCTACACCTTC
- TRBJ1-1 TRBV5-1 - 15 CASSRDGTPNAEAFF TGCGCCAGCAGCCGCGACGGGACACCGAACGCTGAAGCTTTCTTT
- TRBJ2-7 TRBV10-3 - 10 CATWRDEQYF TGTGCCACCTGGCGGGACGAGCAGTACTTC
- TRBJ1-1 TRBV27 - 13 CASQWTVNTEAFF TGTGCCAGCCAATGGACAGTGAACACTGAAGCTTTCTTT
- TRBJ1-1 TRBV14 - 15 CASSRKTGIRAEAFF TGTGCCAGCAGCCGAAAGACAGGAATCAGAGCTGAAGCTTTCTTT
- TRBJ1-1 TRBV4-3 - 16 CASSPTVVQGGTEAFF TGCGCCAGCAGCCCGACAGTGGTTCAGGGTGGGACTGAAGCTTTCTTT
TRBD2 TRBJ2-1 TRBV11-3 - 15 CASSPSGGAYNEQFF TGTGCCAGCAGCCCTAGCGGGGGGGCGTACAATGAGCAGTTCTTC
TRBD2 TRBJ2-1 TRBV7-9 - 17 CASSLAPSGGAYNEQFF TGTGCCAGCAGCTTAGCGCCCAGCGGGGGGGCCTACAATGAGCAGTTCTTC
- TRBJ1-2 TRBV10-3 - 15 CAISDDGHSKSGYTF TGTGCCATCAGTGACGACGGACACTCCAAAAGCGGCTACACCTTC
- TRBJ1-2 TRBV7-8 - 16 CASSLVEYGQDYGYTF TGTGCCAGCAGCTTAGTCGAATATGGTCAGGACTATGGCTACACCTTC
TRBD1 TRBJ1-1 TRBV27 once 14 CASSQGQGNTEAFF TGTGCCAGCAGTCAGGGACAGGGGAACACTGAAGCTTTCTTT
- TRBJ1-2 TRBV28 - 11 CASRTTGGYTF TGTGCCAGCAGAACTACTGGTGGCTACACCTTC
- TRBJ1-1 TRBV10-3 - 14 CAISEAIMNTEAFF TGTGCCATCAGTGAGGCGATAATGAACACTGAAGCTTTCTTT
- TRBJ1-2 TRBV5-6 once 16 CASSLREAGRGYGYTF TGTGCCAGCAGCTTGAGGGAGGCCGGTCGAGGATATGGCTACACCTTC
TRBD1 TRBJ1-1 TRBV5-1 - 15 CASRTAGQGNTEAFF TGCGCCAGCAGAACCGCGGGACAGGGGAACACTGAAGCTTTCTTT
TRBD1 TRBJ1-2 TRBV7-2 - 13 CASSGQGNYGYTF TGTGCCAGCAGTGGACAGGGTAACTATGGCTACACCTTC
- TRBJ2-3 TRBV7-2 - 14 CASSLDQATDTQYF TGTGCCAGCAGCTTAGATCAGGCCACAGATACGCAGTATTTT
- TRBJ2-7 TRBV5-6 - 13 CASFRMSSYEQYF TGTGCCAGCTTCAGGATGAGCTCCTACGAGCAGTACTTC
TRBD1 TRBJ2-1 TRBV27 - 14 CASSSDRAYNEQFF TGTGCCAGCAGTTCGGACAGGGCTTACAATGAGCAGTTCTTC
TRBD1 TRBJ1-4 TRBV10-2 few 15 CASSDAGQGDEKLFF TGCGCCAGCAGTGACGCGGGTCAGGGGGATGAAAAACTGTTTTTT
- TRBJ1-4 TRBV6-5 - 13 CASRRRGNEKLFF TGTGCCAGCAGACGCAGGGGTAATGAAAAACTGTTTTTT
- TRBJ2-2 TRBV27 - 15 CASSSYLQGSGELFF TGTGCCAGCAGTTCATATTTACAGGGATCCGGGGAGCTGTTTTTT
- TRBJ2-7 TRBV2 - 11 CASRIIDEQYF TGTGCCAGCAGGATCATAGACGAGCAGTACTTC
TRBD1 TRBJ2-7 TRBV13 - 14 CASSFSGQGYEQYF TGTGCCAGCAGCTTCTCGGGACAGGGGTACGAGCAGTACTTC
- TRBJ2-7 TRBV28 - 16 CASSPPGLGASYEQYF TGTGCCAGCAGCCCTCCCGGACTGGGAGCTTCCTACGAGCAGTACTTC
- TRBJ2-1 TRBV5-4 - 14 CASSLVGGVNEQFF TGTGCCAGCAGCTTGGTGGGGGGAGTGAATGAGCAGTTCTTC
TRBD1 TRBJ2-7 TRBV7-3 - 15 CASSYDGTGAYEQYF TGTGCCAGCAGCTATGACGGGACAGGGGCGTACGAGCAGTACTTC
- TRBJ2-7 TRBV5-1 - 13 CASSQTLSYEQYF TGCGCCAGCAGCCAAACTCTCTCCTACGAGCAGTACTTC
TRBD1 TRBJ1-2 TRBV13 - 17 CASSSSPGQGSIYGYTF TGTGCCAGCAGCTCGTCTCCGGGACAGGGTTCAATCTATGGCTACACCTTC
- TRBJ2-5 TRBV24-1 - 15 CATSDGKRLGETQYF TGTGCCACCAGTGATGGTAAGCGGTTGGGAGAGACCCAGTACTTC
TRBD1 TRBJ1-2 TRBV9 - 14 CASSFGQGDYGYTF TGTGCCAGCAGCTTTGGACAGGGAGATTATGGCTACACCTTC
TRBD1 TRBJ1-2 TRBV6-5 - 13 CASSYGQGLGYTF TGTGCCAGCAGTTACGGACAGGGGCTTGGCTACACCTTC
TRBD1 TRBJ1-6 TRBV7-8 - 15 CASSPMDRGNSPLHF TGTGCCAGCAGCCCAATGGACAGGGGGAATTCACCCCTCCACTTT
TRBD1 TRBJ1-6 TRBV3-1/TRBV3-2 - 17 CASSQEGQGLDNSPLHF TGTGCCAGCAGCCAAGAGGGACAGGGGTTGGATAATTCACCCCTCCACTTT
TRBD1 TRBJ1-2 TRBV15 - 14 CATSGRTGGYGYTF TGTGCCACCAGCGGACGGACAGGGGGCTACGGCTACACCTTC